This record looks at one T cell receptor (beta chain) sequence and its context. The read ends 3 residues shy of where the CDR3 ends; the end is completed using the germline J gene. The data were obtained in a study of T cells in women clearing cervical HPV infection. Looked up from germline, CDR1 is LNHDA and CDR2 is SQIVND (reference sequence). The length of the CDR3 is 13 residues. Trimming took 1 base from V and 2 from J, leaving 5 bases between them. Repertoires were generated with immunoSEQ multiplex PCR, while TCRdb's copy carries only in-frame clones and drops some. The sample's table shows tens of thousands of clones.

Sequencing was carried out using blood buffy coat. The clonotype was recovered from a woman aged 18 to 75 with a cervical HPV16 infection that either progressed to CIN3+ or cleared (not recorded which). The chain joins TRBV19 to TRBJ1-2; no definite D call. The sequenced CDR3 bases are TGTGCCAGTAGTATAGGCGGGAACTATGGC. It codes for CASSIGGNYG. The whole CDR3 protein reads CASSIGGNYGYTF.